This T cell receptor beta chain is from a study of blood T cell repertoires in COVID-19. Source study methods: Estimation of nucleated cell counts relied on the amplification of reference gene primers. Measured with immunoSEQ multiplex PCR; TCRdb has only the in-frame clones, and not every one. V and J calls and clone size are as listed in that table; D and trimming were resolved from the DNA. The data show about 240,000 clones, about 90% seen once. The CDR3 extends over 17 amino acids. J gave up 0 bases and V 6 bases, and 8 bases lay outside the gene matches. Per the germline V gene, CDR1 is KGHSH and CDR2 is LQKENI.

The sequence was obtained from a man in his sixties who had recovered from COVID-19. The chain employs TRBV18 and TRBJ1-2; TRBD1 matches 12 bases. The sequenced sample consisted of peripheral blood. CDR3 DNA: TGTGCCAGCTCGGCACCGGGACAGGGGGCTACTAACTATGGCTACACCTTC. Amino acid sequence: CASSAPGQGATNYGYTF.